The clone carrying this TCR beta chain was seen ten or more times. These data originate in a study of tumor-infiltrating lymphocytes in oesophageal squamous cell carcinoma. Using its own MiXCR run on the PCR reads, TCRdb lists one record per CDR3 protein. The table shows about 17,000 distinct CDR3 sequences, with approximately 47% occurring only once. V lost 6 bases and J 6 bases, leaving 21 bases between the germline ends. The CDR3 is 16 amino acids. The V gene's germline CDR1 is SEHNR and CDR2 FQNEAQ (reference sequence). This sequence joins TRBV7-9 and TRBJ2-1; D is unclear. This receptor was identified in a female donor with esophageal squamous cell carcinoma. The source material was normal esophageal tissue next to the tumor. The CDR3 protein is CASRPAAGPARNEQFF. CDR3 DNA sequence: TGTGCCAGCAGACCTGCCGCCGGGCCCGCACGCAATGAGCAGTTCTTC. The entire variable domain, with the rest obtained from reference TRBV7-9 and TRBJ2-1, is as follows: DTGVSQNPRHKITKRGQNVTFRCDPISEHNRLYWYRQTLGQGPEFLTYFQNEAQLEKSRLLSDRFSAERPKGSFSTLEIQRTEQGDSAMYLCASRPAAGPARNEQFFGPGTRLTVL.